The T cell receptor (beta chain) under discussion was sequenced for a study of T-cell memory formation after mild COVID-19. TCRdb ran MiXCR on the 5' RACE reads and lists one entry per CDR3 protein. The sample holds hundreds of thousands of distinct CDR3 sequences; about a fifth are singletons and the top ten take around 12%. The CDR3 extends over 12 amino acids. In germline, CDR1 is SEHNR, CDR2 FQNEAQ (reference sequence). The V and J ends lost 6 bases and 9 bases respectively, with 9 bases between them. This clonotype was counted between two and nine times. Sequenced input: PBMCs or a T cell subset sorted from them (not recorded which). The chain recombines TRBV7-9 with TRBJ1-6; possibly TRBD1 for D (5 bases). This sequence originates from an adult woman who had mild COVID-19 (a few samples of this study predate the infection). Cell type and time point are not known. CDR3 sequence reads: CASSQGFSPLHF. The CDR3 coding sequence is TGTGCCAGCAGTCAGGGTTTTTCACCCCTCCACTTT.